The 28 T cell receptor beta chains below were found in one sample sequenced in a study of PD-1 blockade in classical Hodgkin lymphoma (dated by TCRdb to between 2020 and 2021). The library was built by means of the immunoSEQ multiplex PCR assay. The table was pulled from immuneACCESS by TCRdb, which kept in-frame rearrangements only. Such tables lose some clones; where checked, under half of the loss comes from unresolved V genes, and the rest has no known cause. Here the sample has approximately 59,000 clones; more than 85% occur a single time. The ten largest clones capture 8% to 13% of the sample. The label giving this sample's time point can be read as: cycle 2 day 1 (C2D1) of nivolumab. Every trial patient had relapsed after autologous stem cell transplantation, and cohorts A, B and C differed in prior brentuximab vedotin exposure. The material sequenced was peripheral blood mononuclear cells (PBMCs), taken before the second cycle of nivolumab. These receptors originate from a human donor with classical Hodgkin lymphoma.

This rearrangement joins TRBV28 to TRBJ1-2; 7 bases align to TRBD1. The germline V gene encodes CDR1 MDHEN and CDR2 SYDVKM. The J segment lost 8 bases and the V segment lost 7 bases, leaving 10 bases of the junction unmatched. The CDR3 has 13 amino acids. The CDR3 bases are TGTGCCAGCACCCCACTCCCAGGGGGGGGCTACACCTTC. This codes for CASTPLPGGGYTF.

This chain joins TRBV7-8 and TRBJ2-3; no clear D. Germline CDR1 and CDR2: SGHVS and FQNEAQ. This CDR3 is 14 amino acids long. The germline V and J ends were trimmed by 5 bases and 2 bases, with 11 bases remaining between them. The CDR3 sequence is CASSPSLSTDTQYF. The CDR3 DNA reads TGTGCCAGCAGCCCTTCCCTATCCACAGATACGCAGTATTTT.

This chain connects TRBV18 to TRBJ2-2, with 7 bases that match TRBD1. With V trimmed by 6 bases and J by 3 bases, 7 bases remained unmatched. The CDR3 loop spans 15 amino acids. Germline V gene lookup returns CDR1 KGHSH and CDR2 LQKENI. CDR3 region: CASSLGQLDTGELFF. As DNA, the CDR3 is TGTGCCAGCTCCCTGGGACAGCTTGACACCGGGGAGCTGTTTTTT.

The J gene is TRBJ2-5, the V gene TRBV7-9; the D gene could be TRBD1 or TRBD2 (7 bases each). CDR1 and CDR2 from the germline V gene are SEHNR and FQNEAQ (reference sequence). This CDR3 has 17 residues. Trimming took 5 bases from V and 0 from J, leaving 19 bases between them. In DNA form, the CDR3 reads TGTGCCAGCAGCCCGACAGGGCCTCTAGCGGACCAAGAGACCCAGTACTTC. Translating gives CASSPTGPLADQETQYF.

This chain links TRBV11-1 with TRBJ1-4; no clear D gene. The germline V gene encodes CDR1 SGHAT and CDR2 FQDESV (reference sequence). Trimming pared 3 bases from V and 11 bases from J, leaving 13 bases between. The CDR3 consists of 13 residues. CDR3 nucleotide sequence: TGTGCCAGCAGCTTTAACCGGGGTGAGAAACTGTTTTTT. The encoded protein is CASSFNRGEKLFF. Combining the CDR3 with reference TRBV11-1 and TRBJ1-4 gives the whole variable domain EAEVAQSPRYKITEKSQAVAFWCDPISGHATLYWYRQILGQGPELLVQFQDESVVDDSQLPKDRFSAERLKGVDSTLKIQPAELGDSAMYLCASSFNRGEKLFFGSGTQLSVL.

This rearrangement joins TRBV4-3 to TRBJ2-7; TRBD2 matches at 7 bases. There are 16 residues in the CDR3. Germline assignment: CDR1 LGHNA and CDR2 YSLEER. V was clipped by 0 bases and J by 4 bases; unmatched bases: 9. This CDR3 reads CASSQDWAGDGYEQYF. CDR3 sequence (DNA): TGCGCCAGCAGCCAAGACTGGGCGGGAGACGGGTACGAGCAGTACTTC.

The chain employs TRBV5-6 and TRBJ2-7; 9 nucleotides agree with TRBD1. The CDR3 runs 13 residues. Trimming at V came to 5 bases and at J to 3 bases, leaving 3 bases not matched to a gene. Per the germline V gene, CDR1 is SGHDT and CDR2 is YYEEEE. The DNA of the CDR3 is TGTGCCAGCAGGCGGACAGGGGTCTACGAGCAGTACTTC. Residues: CASRRTGVYEQYF.

The CDR3 bases are TGCGCCAGCAGCCAAGATAAGCAGTTCTTC. Translating gives CASSQDKQFF. The chain links TRBV4-1 to TRBJ2-1; no clear D. The V gene's germline CDR1 is MGHRA and CDR2 YSYEKL. Trimming cost V 0 bases and J 11 bases, with 2 bases left between them. This CDR3 has 10 residues.

The J gene is TRBJ2-3, the V gene TRBV6-4; TRBD2 agrees at 7 bases. The CDR3 length is 13 residues. Per germline, CDR1 MRHNA and CDR2 SNTAGT. The V and J ends lost 3 bases and 5 bases, in that order; junction bases with no gene match: 2. This CDR3 is CASSETGGDTQYF. The CDR3 DNA reads TGTGCCAGCAGTGAGACGGGAGGAGATACGCAGTATTTT.

This chain uses TRBV7-3 with TRBJ2-7; perhaps TRBD2 as D (6 bases). Germline loops: CDR1 SGHTA, CDR2 FQGTGA. Trimming removed 4 bases from V and 8 bases from J, with 15 bases in between. This CDR3 region has 13 residues. The CDR3 bases are TGTGCCAGCAGCTCCGGCGGGGCGGACCAGCAGTACTTC. Amino acids: CASSSGGADQQYF.

V usage is TRBV7-9 and J usage is TRBJ1-1; no clear D. The ends were cut back, 3 bases at V and 6 bases at J, with 14 bases in the middle. Germline-derived CDR1 and CDR2 are SEHNR and FQNEAQ (reference sequence). The CDR3 sequence is 14 residues long. CDR3 loop: CASSFDPPGSEAFF. For the CDR3, the DNA is TGTGCCAGCAGCTTTGATCCCCCAGGCTCTGAAGCTTTCTTT.

The chain is built from TRBV4-1 and TRBJ1-2; D may be TRBD1 (6 bases). Trimming removed 0 bases at V and 5 bases at J, with 19 bases between. CDR1 and CDR2 (germline): MGHRA, YSYEKL. The CDR3 length is 17 residues. In DNA, the CDR3 is TGCGCCAGCAGCCAAGATCCGGCGACCGGACAGACGTATGGCTACACCTTC. Its translation is CASSQDPATGQTYGYTF.

The chain links TRBV5-4 to TRBJ2-2, with D perhaps matching TRBD2 (6 bases). V gave up 4 bases and J gave up 1 base, with 11 bases separating them. The germline V gene encodes CDR1 SGHNT and CDR2 YYREEE (reference sequence). The CDR3 spans 15 residues. The CDR3 nucleotides read TGTGCCAGCAGCCACCAGGGAGGGAACACCGGGGAGCTGTTTTTT. As protein: CASSHQGGNTGELFF.

The rearrangement uses TRBV4-1 and TRBJ1-2; 7 bases are a match to TRBD1. Germline values: CDR1 MGHRA, CDR2 YSYEKL. The CDR3 is 14 residues long. Unmatched junction bases numbered 4, after V lost 2 bases and J lost 4 bases. CDR3 DNA sequence: TGCGCCAGCAGCCAACCCGGGACAGCCTATGGCTACACCTTC. Amino acid sequence: CASSQPGTAYGYTF.

DNA for the CDR3: TGCGCCAGCAGCTGGGACAGCTCCTACGAGCAGTACTTC. This sequence encodes CASSWDSSYEQYF. The V gene is TRBV5-1, the J gene TRBJ2-7, with 7 positions matching TRBD1. V was pared by 3 bases and J by 0 bases, with 0 bases of the junction left unmatched. Germline V gene data show CDR1 as SGHRS and CDR2 as YFSETQ. This CDR3 region has 13 residues.

This chain connects TRBV27 to TRBJ2-5, with 7 bases lining up with TRBD2. Germline V gene lookup returns CDR1 MNHEY and CDR2 SMNVEV (reference sequence). This CDR3 is 15 amino acids long. With 5 bases clipped from V and 1 base from J, the junction kept 7 bases outside the gene matches. The CDR3 DNA reads as TGTGCCAGCAGTCCCCCTCCTAGCGGCCAAGAGACCCAGTACTTC. Protein sequence: CASSPPPSGQETQYF.

This rearrangement joins TRBV2 to TRBJ2-1; TRBD2 agrees at 9 bases. The CDR3 contains 13 residues. Germline V gene lookup returns CDR1 SNHLY and CDR2 FYNNEI. The trim removed 8 bases at V and 9 bases at J, leaving 8 bases unmatched. In DNA form, the CDR3 reads TGTGCCAGCCCCTGGGCGGGGGGGCCTGAGCAGTTCTTC. The encoded protein is CASPWAGGPEQFF.

V gene TRBV7-8 combines with J gene TRBJ2-7; 10 bases are a match to TRBD1. V shed 5 bases, J shed 1 base, and the junction held 8 bases outside the gene matches. CDR3 length: 16 amino acids. Germline V lookup: CDR1 SGHVS, CDR2 FQNEAQ. This CDR3 is CASSPPTGGSSYEQYF. The CDR3 nucleotides read TGTGCCAGCAGCCCGCCGACAGGGGGCTCGTCCTACGAGCAGTACTTC.

The rearrangement uses TRBV27 and TRBJ1-5; D is uncertain. The CDR3 contains 14 residues. Germline V CDR1 and CDR2: MNHEY, SMNVEV (reference sequence). V shed 4 bases and J shed 0 bases, with 7 bases lying between them. The CDR3 region has the DNA TGTGCCAGCAGTTCACCCGATAGCAATCAGCCCCAGCATTTT. The encoded protein is CASSSPDSNQPQHF.

The rearrangement uses TRBV27 and TRBJ1-5, with D maybe TRBD1 (5 bases). The CDR3 is made up of 13 amino acids. Germline CDR1 and CDR2: MNHEY and SMNVEV (reference sequence). V was cut by 5 bases and J by 9 bases, with 14 bases left in between. The CDR3 DNA follows: TGTGCCAGCAGTGGACGGGGCCGGGGGCCCCAGCATTTT. This encodes CASSGRGRGPQHF.

CDR3 in amino acids: CACRYNEQFF. CDR3 nucleotides: TGTGCCTGCCGATACAATGAGCAGTTCTTC. The V call is TRBV30, the J call TRBJ2-1; D gene ambiguous. V was cut by 6 bases and J by 4 bases, with 4 bases left in between. The CDR3 runs 10 residues. The V gene's germline CDR1 is GTSNPN and CDR2 SVGIG (reference sequence).

The rearrangement joins TRBV29-1 to TRBJ1-2, with 7 bases that match TRBD1. V shed 7 bases and J 6 bases; nucleotides not matched to a gene: 11. Per the germline V gene, CDR1 is SQVTM and CDR2 is ANQGSEA. CDR3 length: 13 amino acids. The CDR3 DNA reads TGCAGCGCTAAAGGGACAGCGGAGGATGGCTACACCTTC. Its protein is CSAKGTAEDGYTF.

The chain couples TRBV28 to TRBJ1-4; D is ambiguous. Trimming stripped 1 base from V and 6 bases from J, with 3 bases between. Germline V gives CDR1 MDHEN, CDR2 SYDVKM. This CDR3 has 12 residues. The CDR3 protein is CASSLSHEKLFF. As DNA, the CDR3 is TGTGCCAGCAGTTTATCCCATGAAAAACTGTTTTTT.

J is TRBJ1-2 and V is TRBV5-4, with D uncertain. Germline CDR1 and CDR2: SGHNT and YYREEE (reference sequence). V was pared by 6 bases and J by 4 bases, with 13 bases between. The CDR3 has 13 amino acids. CDR3 residues: CASIFDGTYGYTF. The CDR3 nucleotides read TGTGCCAGCATCTTCGACGGAACCTATGGCTACACCTTC.

The V gene is TRBV5-1, the J gene TRBJ2-4; D not certain. This CDR3 comprises 14 residues. Germline CDR1 and CDR2: SGHRS and YFSETQ. V lost 3 bases, J lost 1 base, and 8 bases lay in between. The CDR3 reads CASSWNEAKNIQYF. CDR3 coding DNA: TGCGCCAGCAGCTGGAATGAGGCCAAAAACATTCAGTACTTC.

V gene TRBV7-9 combines with J gene TRBJ1-2, with TRBD1 as a possible D gene (5 bases). The CDR3 runs 13 residues. The ends were cut back, 0 bases at V and 6 bases at J, with 8 bases in the middle. The V gene's germline CDR1 is SEHNR and CDR2 FQNEAQ (reference sequence). The CDR3 nucleotides are TGTGCCAGCAGCTTAGCATTAGGGGATGGCTACACCTTC. Translating gives CASSLALGDGYTF.

The rearrangement uses TRBV6-1 and TRBJ2-7, with D unresolved. The germline gives CDR1 MNHNS, CDR2 SASEGT. This CDR3 has 12 residues. V lost 2 bases, J lost 2 bases, and 4 bases lay in between. The chain's CDR3 is CASSETTYEQYF. CDR3 nucleotide sequence: TGTGCCAGCAGTGAAACGACCTACGAGCAGTACTTC.

J is TRBJ2-1 and V is TRBV7-7; 8 nucleotides align to TRBD2. The germline V gene has CDR1 SSHAT and CDR2 FNYEAQ (reference sequence). The CDR3 contains 20 residues. The ends lost 5 bases at V and 5 bases at J; junction bases unmatched: 23. The CDR3 sequence is CASSPRPGLLAGVRNNEQFF. The CDR3 DNA follows: TGTGCCAGCAGCCCCCGACCGGGACTTCTAGCGGGTGTAAGGAACAATGAGCAGTTCTTC.